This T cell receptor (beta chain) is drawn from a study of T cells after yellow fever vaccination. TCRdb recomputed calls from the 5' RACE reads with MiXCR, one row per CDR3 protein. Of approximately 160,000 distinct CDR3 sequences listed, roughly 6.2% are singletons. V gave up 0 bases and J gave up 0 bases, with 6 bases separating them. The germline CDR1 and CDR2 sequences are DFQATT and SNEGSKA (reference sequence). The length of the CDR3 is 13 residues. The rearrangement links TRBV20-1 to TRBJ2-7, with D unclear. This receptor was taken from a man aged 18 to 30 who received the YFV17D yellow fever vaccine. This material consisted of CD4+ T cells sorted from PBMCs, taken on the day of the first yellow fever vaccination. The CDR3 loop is CSARDLVSYEQYF. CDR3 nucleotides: TGCAGTGCTAGAGATCTCGTCTCCTACGAGCAGTACTTC.